This entry is about one T cell receptor beta chain. Unmatched junction bases numbered 16, after V lost 5 bases and J lost 9 bases. From germline, CDR1 is MGHDK and CDR2 SYGVNS. The length of the CDR3 is 15 residues. Sequencing was at deep level. Some clones are missing from TCRdb's copy, which holds only in-frame ones; the method was immunoSEQ multiplex PCR. The sample contains about 2.4 million clones, 90% to 95% of which appear only once. These data originate in a study of shared clonotypes between healthy human individuals. Study-wide context: Participating donors consisted of a couple of women and a few men aged 18 to 49.

There were only Caucasian adults among the donors, and all lived in Nashville, Tennessee. The clonotype was recovered from a man between 18 and 29 years old in good health. Some clones in this sample may be carry-over from other donors' samples. The chain recombines TRBV25-1 with TRBJ2-7, with 7 bases matching TRBD1. Sample: naive CD4+ T cells from PBMCs. Subset defined: CD45RA+ positively selected. For the CDR3, the DNA is TGTGCCAGCAGTCCCAGGGACAGAGATGCCCCAGGGCAGTACTTC. Translation: CASSPRDRDAPGQYF.